The 29 T cell receptor beta chains below come from one sample, sequenced in a study of a mutant IDH1 vaccine in newly diagnosed glioma. Their antigens are not known. Time point here: week 11, during vaccination. The vaccine gave 300 ug of a 20-mer mutant IDH1 peptide subcutaneously per dose. This table comes from immunoSEQ multiplex PCR, and its TCRdb copy is limited to in-frame clones, with some not included. This sample has roughly 25,000 clones, with around three quarters found just once. The source material was PBMCs, sampled from a glioma patient whose treatment included an IDH1 peptide vaccine. All receptors derive from a man aged 35-49 years with glioma.

V and J are TRBV5-6 and TRBJ2-5; D is perhaps TRBD2 (6 bases). CDR1 and CDR2 from the germline V gene are SGHDT and YYEEEE. The CDR3 is 12 amino acids. V was clipped by 4 bases and J by 4 bases, with 8 bases between them. The CDR3, as DNA: TGTGCCAGCAGCGGGAGGACAGAGACCCAGTACTTC. This codes for CASSGRTETQYF.

The rearrangement uses TRBV5-1 and TRBJ1-2; 8 nucleotides line up with TRBD1. Germline CDR1 reads SGHRS; CDR2 reads YFSETQ. J was trimmed by 8 bases and V by 0 bases; bases with no gene match: 9. This CDR3 is built from 15 residues. The CDR3 region has the DNA TGCGCCAGCAGCTTGGGAGGTGACAGGGGATACGGCTACACCTTC. As protein: CASSLGGDRGYGYTF.

This clone appeared once. The chain links TRBV6-1 to TRBJ1-5; unclear D gene. CDR1 is MNHNS and CDR2 is SASEGT in the germline V gene. V was cut by 0 bases and J by 0 bases, with 9 bases left in between. The CDR3 sequence is 16 residues long. The CDR3 sequence is CASSEAGVASNQPQHF. DNA for the CDR3: TGTGCCAGCAGTGAAGCTGGGGTAGCTAGCAATCAGCCCCAGCATTTT.

The chain combines TRBV9 with TRBJ2-3; 7 positions match TRBD2. The CDR3 has 16 amino acids. From germline, CDR1 is SGDLS and CDR2 YYNGEE. V shed 0 bases and J 3 bases; nucleotides not matched to a gene: 7. CDR3 coding DNA: TGTGCCAGCAGCGTAGGATACGGACTAGGAACAGATACGCAGTATTTT. This translates into CASSVGYGLGTDTQYF.

The chain has TRBV18 and TRBJ2-2; possible D gene TRBD2, 5 bases. Germline CDR1 and CDR2: KGHSH and LQKENI. The CDR3 contains 13 residues. Trimming removed 1 base from V and 8 bases from J, with 8 bases in between. This chain's CDR3 is CASSPLAPGELFF. CDR3 in DNA: TGTGCCAGCTCACCACTAGCGCCGGGGGAGCTGTTTTTT.

This chain uses TRBV2 with TRBJ2-3; 12 nucleotides agree with TRBD2. V was pared by 4 bases and J by 3 bases, with 5 bases of the junction left unmatched. Germline CDR1 and CDR2: SNHLY and FYNNEI. The CDR3 sequence is 16 residues long. The CDR3 DNA reads TGTGCCAGCAGTGGCATCGGGACTAGCGGGACAGATACGCAGTATTTT. Translated, it gives CASSGIGTSGTDTQYF. The full variable domain, its missing parts supplied by reference TRBV2 and TRBJ2-3, is EPEVTQTPSHQVTQMGQEVILRCVPISNHLYFYWYRQILGQKVEFLVSFYNNEISEKSEIFDDQFSVERPDGSNFTLKIRSTKLEDSAMYFCASSGIGTSGTDTQYFGPGTRLTVL.

This clone appeared a few times. The chain is built from TRBV7-2 and TRBJ1-5; D unresolved. Trimming took off 3 bases at V and 4 bases at J, with 4 bases between the two ends. CDR1 is SGHTA, CDR2 FQGNSA, per germline. This CDR3 region has 12 residues. Here the CDR3 reads CASSFLNQPQHF. The CDR3 DNA reads TGTGCCAGCAGCTTTCTTAATCAGCCCCAGCATTTT. The entire variable domain, with the rest obtained from reference TRBV7-2 and TRBJ1-5, is as follows: GAGVSQSPSNKVTEKGKDVELRCDPISGHTALYWYRQSLGQGLEFLIYFQGNSAPDKSGLPSDRFSAERTGGSVSTLTIQRTQQEDSAVYLCASSFLNQPQHFGDGTRLSIL.

The chain joins TRBV6-5 to TRBJ2-2, with a weak D call TRBD1 (6 bases). The V gene's germline CDR1 is MNHEY and CDR2 SVGAGI. The CDR3 loop spans 14 amino acids. Trimming stripped 6 bases from V and 1 base from J, with 9 bases between. CDR3 protein: CASRVRGNTGELFF. The CDR3 coding sequence is TGTGCCAGCAGGGTCAGGGGGAACACCGGGGAGCTGTTTTTT.

About this clone: The sample contains more than one DNA sequence encoding this CDR3. V is TRBV2 and J is TRBJ2-7; D call uncertain. The CDR3 spans 15 residues. Germline V gives CDR1 SNHLY, CDR2 FYNNEI. The V and J ends lost 6 bases and 4 bases respectively, with 19 bases between them. The CDR3 DNA reads as TGTGCCAGCAGCGAATGGAACTCCGGCGGTTACGAGCAGTACTTC. This gives the protein CASSEWNSGGYEQYF.

In its sample, this clone was seen a few times. This chain uses TRBV5-4 with TRBJ1-1; D is perhaps TRBD1 (5 bases). Germline values: CDR1 SGHNT, CDR2 YYREEE (reference sequence). V dropped 3 bases and J dropped 5 bases, with 14 bases sitting between them. This CDR3 is built from 14 residues. In DNA form, the CDR3 reads TGTGCCAGCAGCTGGTCGACCCGGGGGACTGAAGCTTTCTTT. Its translation is CASSWSTRGTEAFF.

This chain links TRBV6-1 with TRBJ2-5; no reliable D call. The CDR3 extends over 16 amino acids. Germline assignment: CDR1 MNHNS and CDR2 SASEGT. Trimming took off 2 bases at V and 7 bases at J, with 20 bases between the two ends. As DNA, the CDR3 is TGTGCCAGCAGTGAACTAGAGACTTTACAATTATGGACCCAGTACTTC. Translated: CASSELETLQLWTQYF.

This clone was seen more than once but under ten times. CDR3 region: CASSPSITPSYGYTF. The CDR3 DNA sequence: TGCGCCAGCAGCCCATCTATTACGCCTTCCTATGGCTACACCTTC. This sequence joins TRBV4-1 and TRBJ1-2; no firm D call. CDR1 MGHRA and CDR2 YSYEKL come from the germline V gene. This CDR3 has 15 residues. Trimming left V 4 bases short and J 4 bases short, with 16 bases between.

V and J are TRBV19 and TRBJ2-1, with TRBD2 identical over 9 bases. The CDR3 runs to 15 residues. V lost 6 bases and J lost 2; bases outside the gene matches: 5. Germline CDR1 and CDR2: LNHDA and SQIVND (reference sequence). CDR3 DNA: TGTGCCAGTAGGCCGCGGGAGGGGCCCTACAATGAGCAGTTCTTC. Translation: CASRPREGPYNEQFF. The variable domain in full, completed from reference TRBV19 and TRBJ2-1, reads DGGITQSPKYLFRKEGQNVTLSCEQNLNHDAMYWYRQDPGQGLRLIYYSQIVNDFQKGDIAEGYSVSREKKESFPLTVTSAQKNPTAFYLCASRPREGPYNEQFFGPGTRLTVL.

This chain connects TRBV9 to TRBJ2-2; D is tentatively TRBD1 or TRBD2 (5 bases each). This CDR3 has 16 residues. Trimming stripped 3 bases from V and 1 base from J, with 13 bases between. Germline CDR1 is SGDLS and CDR2 is YYNGEE. The CDR3 loop reads CASSGRIRGNTGELFF. The DNA of the CDR3 is TGTGCCAGCAGCGGGAGGATTAGGGGGAACACCGGGGAGCTGTTTTTT.

The chain has TRBV1 and TRBJ1-1; the table's D call, TRBD1, has no DNA check behind it. TRBV1 is noted as a pseudogene. The CDR3 spans 22 residues. The CDR3 loop is CTSSQDSWSLWPGQSMNTEAFF. The DNA for the CDR3 is TGCACCAGCAGCCAAGATAGTTGGTCATTGTGGCCGGGACAGAGCATGAACACTGAAGCTTTCTTT.

V usage is TRBV6-5 and J usage is TRBJ1-1; D is uncertain. Trimming cost V 5 bases and J 1 base, with 11 bases left between them. This CDR3 region has 14 residues. Germline V gene data show CDR1 as MNHEY and CDR2 as SVGAGI. The CDR3 is CASSERPSNTEAFF. The CDR3 nucleotides read TGTGCCAGCAGTGAAAGACCGTCGAACACTGAAGCTTTCTTT.

The V gene is TRBV4-3, the J gene TRBJ1-2; TRBD1 agrees at 8 bases. Germline values: CDR1 LGHNA, CDR2 YSLEER. With 2 bases clipped from V and 0 bases from J, the junction kept 11 bases outside the gene matches. The CDR3 loop spans 18 amino acids. The CDR3 region is CASSQYSGQDLANYGYTF. As DNA, the CDR3 is TGCGCCAGCAGCCAATACTCGGGACAGGATCTAGCTAACTATGGCTACACCTTC.

V and J are TRBV18 and TRBJ2-7, with 9 bases that match TRBD1. The CDR3 is 15 residues long. The V and J ends lost 6 bases and 6 bases, in that order; junction bases with no gene match: 12. CDR1 is KGHSH and CDR2 is LQKENI in the germline V gene. CDR3 DNA sequence: TGTGCCAGCTCTCCAGTAGCCGGGACAGGGAGCGAGCAGTACTTC. Residues: CASSPVAGTGSEQYF.

This chain links TRBV7-9 with TRBJ1-4; perhaps TRBD1 as D (6 bases). Germline loops: CDR1 SEHNR, CDR2 FQNEAQ (reference sequence). This CDR3 is 15 amino acids long. V lost 0 bases to trimming and J lost 8 bases, with 13 bases between them. The CDR3 coding sequence is TGTGCCAGCAGCTTAGCCGGGGGCGTCGACGAAAAACTGTTTTTT. It is translated as CASSLAGGVDEKLFF.

The V gene is TRBV7-2, the J gene TRBJ2-1, with TRBD2 matching over 10 bases. Germline V gene lookup returns CDR1 SGHTA and CDR2 FQGNSA. CDR3 size: 13 residues. Germline trimming cut 1 base from V and 10 bases from J; bases unmatched to any gene: 1. DNA of the CDR3: TGTGCCAGCAGCTTAGGGGGACTAGCGGAGCAGTTCTTC. Amino acid sequence: CASSLGGLAEQFF.

The rearrangement uses TRBV5-6 and TRBJ2-1; 8 nucleotides agree with TRBD2. Germline V gene lookup returns CDR1 SGHDT and CDR2 YYEEEE. Germline trimming cut 0 bases from V and 7 bases from J; bases unmatched to any gene: 6. The CDR3 loop spans 15 amino acids. The chain's CDR3 is CASSLAGRARNEQFF. CDR3 sequence (DNA): TGTGCCAGCAGCTTGGCCGGGAGGGCCAGGAATGAGCAGTTCTTC. The variable domain in full, with the rest retrieved from reference TRBV5-6 and TRBJ2-1, is DAGVTQSPTHLIKTRGQQVTLRCSPKSGHDTVSWYQQALGQGPQFIFQYYEEEERQRGNFPDRFSGHQFPNYSSELNVNALLLGDSALYLCASSLAGRARNEQFFGPGTRLTVL.

This sequence joins TRBV2 and TRBJ1-2; 10 bases fit TRBD1. Trimming removed 4 bases from V and 6 bases from J; junction bases left unmatched: 14. This CDR3 spans 17 amino acids. CDR1 and CDR2 from the germline V gene are SNHLY and FYNNEI. The CDR3 DNA reads as TGTGCCAGCAGTGGGGATTCCGGGACAGGGGTTTCGAATGGCTACACCTTC. Encoded protein: CASSGDSGTGVSNGYTF.

The chain joins TRBV7-2 to TRBJ1-2; maybe TRBD1 (6 bases). This CDR3 comprises 14 residues. Germline CDR1 and CDR2: SGHTA and FQGNSA. Trimming removed 4 bases from V and 4 bases from J, with 13 bases in between. As DNA, the CDR3 is TGTGCCAGCAGCTCGGCAGGGGCGGGCTATGGCTACACCTTC. It translates to CASSSAGAGYGYTF.

The rearrangement joins TRBV6-6 to TRBJ1-1; unclear D gene. The CDR3 contains 13 residues. Germline CDR1 is MNHNY and CDR2 is SVGAGI (reference sequence). V was shortened by 7 bases and J by 2 bases, with 11 bases between the two germline ends. DNA for the CDR3: TGTGCCAGCAATGAGCACCGAAACACTGAAGCTTTCTTT. Amino acid sequence: CASNEHRNTEAFF.

The V and J genes are TRBV2 and TRBJ2-5, with 8 nucleotides matching TRBD1. The CDR3 contains 13 residues. Per the germline V gene, CDR1 is SNHLY and CDR2 is FYNNEI. Trimming at V came to 5 bases and at J to 3 bases, leaving 2 bases not matched to a gene. The CDR3 DNA reads as TGTGCCAGCAGTCTGACAGGGGAAGAGACCCAGTACTTC. Amino acids: CASSLTGEETQYF.

The CDR3: CASSVQRTNTEAFF. CDR3 coding DNA: TGCGCCAGCAGCGTACAGCGGACGAACACTGAAGCTTTCTTT. This chain joins TRBV4-1 and TRBJ1-1; D is unresolved. This CDR3 region has 14 residues. Trimming left V 5 bases short and J 1 base short, with 11 bases between. In germline, CDR1 is MGHRA, CDR2 YSYEKL.

This clone was seen only once. The chain employs TRBV5-1 and TRBJ1-2; D ambiguous. There are 12 residues in the CDR3. With 3 bases removed from V and 8 bases from J, the gap between germline ends came to 11 bases. CDR1 and CDR2 from the germline V gene are SGHRS and YFSETQ. CDR3 region: CASSYQGYGYTF. CDR3 DNA sequence: TGCGCCAGCAGCTATCAAGGCTACGGCTACACCTTC.

The count of this clone is one. This chain connects TRBV29-1 to TRBJ2-2; D uncertain. The germline gives CDR1 SQVTM, CDR2 ANQGSEA. CDR3 size: 12 residues. V lost 6 bases and J lost 5, with 10 bases in between. The CDR3 coding sequence is TGCAGCGTGGGTGGCCGGACCGGGGAGCTGTTTTTT. This encodes CSVGGRTGELFF.

The rearrangement links TRBV18 to TRBJ1-2; D is unresolved. Trimming pared 3 bases from V and 0 bases from J, leaving 14 bases between. The CDR3 has 16 residues. From germline, CDR1 is KGHSH and CDR2 LQKENI. The CDR3: CASSPRGIDANYGYTF. The DNA for the CDR3 is TGTGCCAGCTCACCCCGAGGCATAGACGCTAACTATGGCTACACCTTC.